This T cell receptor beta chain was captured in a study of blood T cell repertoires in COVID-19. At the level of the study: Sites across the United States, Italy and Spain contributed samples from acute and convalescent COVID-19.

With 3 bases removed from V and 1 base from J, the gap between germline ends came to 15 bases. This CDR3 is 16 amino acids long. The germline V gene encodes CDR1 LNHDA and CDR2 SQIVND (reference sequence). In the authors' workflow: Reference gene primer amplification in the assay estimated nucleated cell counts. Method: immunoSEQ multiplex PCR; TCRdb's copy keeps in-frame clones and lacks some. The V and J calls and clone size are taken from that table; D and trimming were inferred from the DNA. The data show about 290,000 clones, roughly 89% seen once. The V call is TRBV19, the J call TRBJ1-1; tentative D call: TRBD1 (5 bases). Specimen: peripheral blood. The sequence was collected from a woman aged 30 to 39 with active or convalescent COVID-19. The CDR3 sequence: CASSMRGTGRNTEAFF. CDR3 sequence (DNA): TGTGCCAGTAGTATGCGGGGGACTGGGAGGAACACTGAAGCTTTCTTT.